The clone carrying this T cell receptor (beta chain) was detected many times. Its specificity is not known. From the second PCR step, alpha and beta chains were amplified apart. CMV status came from CD4+ T cell IFNgamma after overnight CMV lysate stimulation of fresh PBMCs. EMRA cells were CD45RA+CD27-, and effector memory cells CD45RA-CD27-. These data come from a study of naive and memory T cell subsets. The study, taken as a whole, reports: In CD4 and CD8 cells, diversity dropped from naive through EMRA.

The beta constant-region primer was an equimolar mix of two oligonucleotides covering TRBC1 and TRBC2. Four rounds of PCR amplified the ligated cDNA using nested alpha and beta constant-region primers plus SP2. MiXCR, run by TCRdb on the UMI-ligation and nested PCR reads, gives a single entry per CDR3 protein. The sample contains approximately 29,000 distinct CDR3 sequences, roughly 18% of which appear only once. CDR1 and CDR2 from the germline V gene are SGDLS and YYNGEE. V was shortened by 0 bases and J by 2 bases, with 17 bases between the two germline ends. This CDR3 comprises 18 residues. The material sequenced was effector memory CD4+ T cells from blood. Documented subset: effector memory, CD45RA- CD27-. The receptor was isolated from a human donor in good health. This rearrangement joins TRBV9 to TRBJ2-2; the D gene is possibly TRBD1 (5 bases). Here the CDR3 reads CASSVGAGWAKNTGELFF. The CDR3 DNA is TGTGCCAGCAGCGTAGGCGCAGGGTGGGCGAAAAACACCGGGGAGCTGTTTTTT.